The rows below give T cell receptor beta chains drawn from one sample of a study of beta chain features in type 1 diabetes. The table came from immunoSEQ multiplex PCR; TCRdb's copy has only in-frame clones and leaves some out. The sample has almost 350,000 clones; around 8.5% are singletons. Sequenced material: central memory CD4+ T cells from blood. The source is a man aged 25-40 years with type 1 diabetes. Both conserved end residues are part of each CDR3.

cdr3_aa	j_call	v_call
CASSEAPGRGNTIYF	TRBJ1-3	TRBV6-1
CSVEDASYGYTF	TRBJ1-2	TRBV29-1
CAIRASGGLPTDTQYF	TRBJ2-3	TRBV10-3
CASSQGLAGGQISGANVLTF	TRBJ2-6	TRBV4-3
CASSMPSEGVYGYTF	TRBJ1-2	TRBV19
CASSSLLPTGADTQYF	TRBJ2-3	TRBV6-6
CASSLEWLAGTYEQYF	TRBJ2-7	TRBV11-2
CASSLASGQGYEQYF	TRBJ2-7	TRBV7-2
CASSDQGKTQPQHF	TRBJ1-5	TRBV2
CASSSLQGALYTEAFF	TRBJ1-1	TRBV19
CASTPAGETQYF	TRBJ2-5	TRBV7-9
CATTSDSNQPQHF	TRBJ1-5	TRBV15
CASSLQGKRGSTGELFF	TRBJ2-2	TRBV27
CASSQDVQGTGELFF	TRBJ2-2	TRBV4-1
CATRSDSGNTIYF	TRBJ1-3	TRBV2
CASSHFGADGFTGELFF	TRBJ2-2	TRBV5-1
CASQAGGEAFF	TRBJ1-1	TRBV7-8
CASSPDPSGTSYNEQFF	TRBJ2-1	TRBV4-3
CASSREGWTEAFF	TRBJ1-1	TRBV6-1
CASSLPSGATTGELFF	TRBJ2-2	TRBV5-4